The 11 T cell receptor beta chains below come from one sample, sequenced in a study of T cells after posttransplantation cyclophosphamide. The table came from immunoSEQ multiplex PCR; TCRdb's copy has only in-frame clones and leaves some out. This sample has roughly 24,000 clones, with about 89% found just once. Sampled 1 year posttransplant, controls received myeloablative marrow transplants, methotrexate and a calcineurin inhibitor. The sample was PBMCs, taken after an allogeneic stem cell transplant with a calcineurin inhibitor and methotrexate. The receptors were sampled from a female patient aged 50-59 years who received an allogeneic stem cell transplant from an unrelated donor, was CMV-positive, and had chronic GVHD only. Some T cells may originate from the graft donor.

The CDR3 reads CASSEPRTRLTEAFF. The DNA for the CDR3 is TGTGCCAGCAGTGAACCCAGGACAAGGCTCACTGAAGCTTTCTTT. The V gene is TRBV6-1, the J gene TRBJ1-1; possibly TRBD1 for D (5 bases). The CDR3 is 15 residues long. CDR1 is MNHNS and CDR2 is SASEGT in the germline V gene. Trimming left V 2 bases short and J 4 bases short, with 14 bases between.

The chain uses TRBV27 and TRBJ1-6; TRBD1 matches 9 bases. This CDR3 has 14 residues. V shed 6 bases and J 10 bases; nucleotides not matched to a gene: 7. The germline CDR1 and CDR2 sequences are MNHEY and SMNVEV (reference sequence). The CDR3 DNA follows: TGTGCCAGCAGACCTACAGGGGGCGGGTCACCCCTCCACTTT. The encoded protein is CASRPTGGGSPLHF.

The V and J genes are TRBV19 and TRBJ1-1, with TRBD1 matching 8 bases. The CDR3 loop spans 13 amino acids. Germline values: CDR1 LNHDA, CDR2 SQIVND (reference sequence). The V segment lost 6 bases and the J segment 4 bases; nucleotides outside the gene matches: 4. For the CDR3, the DNA is TGTGCCAGTAGGAATACAGGGGGCACTGAAGCTTTCTTT. Translated: CASRNTGGTEAFF.

This chain connects TRBV2 to TRBJ1-2, with 7 bases identical to TRBD1. The germline gives CDR1 SNHLY, CDR2 FYNNEI. The V segment lost 5 bases and the J segment 7 bases; nucleotides outside the gene matches: 10. The CDR3 runs 14 residues. CDR3 protein: CASSRMGTVIGYTF. The CDR3 nucleotides are TGTGCCAGCAGTCGAATGGGGACAGTAATTGGCTACACCTTC.

The genes are TRBV6-6 and TRBJ2-7; D remains ambiguous. The CDR3 extends over 15 amino acids. The V end was cut by 5 bases, the J end by 2 bases, with 16 bases between. CDR1 and CDR2 from the germline V gene are MNHNY and SVGAGI (reference sequence). CDR3 in DNA: TGTGCCAGCAGTCTACAGAATCGTCCCCCCTACGAGCAGTACTTC. Its protein is CASSLQNRPPYEQYF.

V gene TRBV7-2 combines with J gene TRBJ2-7; weak D call: TRBD2 (5 bases). CDR1 and CDR2 from the germline V gene are SGHTA and FQGNSA. Trimming stripped 5 bases from V and 10 bases from J, with 15 bases between. CDR3 length: 12 amino acids. The CDR3 DNA reads as TGTGCCAGCAGCCGAGAGGCTCTAGCACAGTACTTC. This codes for CASSREALAQYF.

The V gene is TRBV5-1, the J gene TRBJ1-2; a weak D match, TRBD1 (6 bases). The V end lost 2 bases, the J end lost 6 bases, and 11 bases lay between the germline ends. Germline V gives CDR1 SGHRS, CDR2 YFSETQ. The CDR3 is 13 residues long. CDR3 residues: CASSFTGSHGYTF. The CDR3, as DNA: TGCGCCAGCAGCTTTACAGGGTCCCATGGCTACACCTTC.

This clone was seen just once. The chain employs TRBV9 and TRBJ2-4, with 8 nucleotides matching TRBD1. Per the germline V gene, CDR1 is SGDLS and CDR2 is YYNGEE. After removal of 4 bases from V and 8 bases from J, the junction contained 5 bases not matched to a gene. The CDR3 spans 13 residues. The CDR3 bases are TGTGCCAGCAGCCCCCAGGGGGCAGACATTCAGTACTTC. Translation gives CASSPQGADIQYF.

This clone has just one count. This CDR3 is also generated by other DNA sequences in the sample. The J gene is TRBJ2-7, the V gene TRBV6-1; possible D gene TRBD1, 6 bases. Between the trimmed V and J ends, which lost 2 bases and 0 bases, there was a span of 8 bases. Germline CDR1 MNHNS, CDR2 SASEGT. The CDR3 has 14 residues. In DNA, the CDR3 is TGTGCCAGCAGTGAACAGGGGAACTCCTACGAGCAGTACTTC. Translated, it gives CASSEQGNSYEQYF.

The V and J genes are TRBV5-1 and TRBJ1-5; possibly TRBD1 for D (5 bases). In germline, CDR1 is SGHRS, CDR2 YFSETQ. The CDR3 runs to 17 residues. The V gene lost 0 bases and the J gene lost 5 bases, with 18 bases spanning the gap. The CDR3 DNA follows: TGCGCCAGCAGCTTGGAAGCCCCGACGCGGGGGGATCAGCCCCAGCATTTT. It yields the protein CASSLEAPTRGDQPQHF.

This sequence joins TRBV19 and TRBJ1-1, with D unclear. Trimming shortened V by 3 bases and J by 0 bases, and 5 bases separated the two germline ends. CDR1 LNHDA and CDR2 SQIVND come from the germline V gene (reference sequence). CDR3 length: 13 residues. The CDR3 region has the DNA TGTGCCAGTAGTATGGCCATGAACACTGAAGCTTTCTTT. Translating it yields CASSMAMNTEAFF.